This entry lists 25 T cell receptor beta chains sequenced from one sample in a study of T cell responses to AZD1222 COVID-19 vaccine. Profiling relied on immunoSEQ multiplex PCR, and the TCRdb table lists in-frame clones only, not all of them. Of about 81,000 clones in the sample, approximately 83% were seen once. The sequences come from peripheral blood, collected 28 days after the second AZD1222 dose. The receptors were gathered from an adult who received the AZD1222 COVID-19 vaccine.

Here the CDR3 DNA reads TGTGCCAGCTCACCAGATCGGGACAGGGGCACTGAAGCTTTCTTT. Amino acid sequence: CASSPDRDRGTEAFF. The V and J genes are TRBV18 and TRBJ1-1; 10 positions match TRBD1. Trimming took 2 bases from V and 4 from J; bases not matched to a gene: 4. This CDR3 contains 15 residues. CDR1 KGHSH and CDR2 LQKENI come from the germline V gene.

The rearrangement uses TRBV4-2 and TRBJ1-1; D gene unclear. CDR1 is LGHNA, CDR2 YNFKEQ, per germline. The CDR3 is 15 amino acids. V was shortened by 0 bases and J by 4 bases, with 12 bases between the two germline ends. For the CDR3, the DNA is TGTGCCAGCAGCCAAGATGACAAAAGCGGCACTGAAGCTTTCTTT. It specifies CASSQDDKSGTEAFF.

This chain connects TRBV10-3 to TRBJ1-5; tentatively, D is TRBD1 (6 bases). Trimming pared 2 bases from V and 7 bases from J, leaving 12 bases between. Germline assignment: CDR1 ENHRY and CDR2 SYGVKD. CDR3 length: 14 residues. CDR3 sequence: CAISESPQGQPQHF. The CDR3 bases are TGTGCCATCAGTGAGAGTCCCCAGGGGCAGCCCCAGCATTTT.

J is TRBJ2-2 and V is TRBV6-5, with TRBD2 matching over 13 bases. V gave up 7 bases and J gave up 5 bases; unmatched junction bases: 4. CDR1 is MNHEY and CDR2 is SVGAGI in the germline V gene. CDR3 size: 15 residues. CDR3 DNA: TGTGCCAGCATCGGACTAGCGGGAGTTACCGGGGAGCTGTTTTTT. Translated: CASIGLAGVTGELFF.

This clone has only one observation. The V call is TRBV6-5, the J call TRBJ2-1, with D unresolved. V was pared by 2 bases and J by 6 bases, with 8 bases between. Germline values: CDR1 MNHEY, CDR2 SVGAGI. The CDR3 is 13 amino acids. CDR3 in amino acids: CASSYGRANEQFF. The CDR3 nucleotides read TGTGCCAGCAGTTACGGGCGCGCCAATGAGCAGTTCTTC.

This clone was seen only a few times. The chain uses TRBV2 and TRBJ1-4; a weak D match, TRBD1 (6 bases). CDR3 length equals 15 residues. Trimming pared 6 bases from V and 2 bases from J, leaving 13 bases between. Germline CDR1 reads SNHLY; CDR2 reads FYNNEI. Here the CDR3 reads CASSRGGSTNEKLFF. The DNA of the CDR3 is TGTGCCAGCAGCAGGGGAGGGTCTACTAATGAAAAACTGTTTTTT.

The chain has TRBV14 and TRBJ1-4; 10 bases align to TRBD1. There are 14 residues in the CDR3. Looked up from germline, CDR1 is SGHDN and CDR2 is FVKESK. After removal of 5 bases from V and 8 bases from J, the junction contained 5 bases not matched to a gene. CDR3 protein: CASSSGTGVEKLFF. The DNA of the CDR3 is TGTGCCAGCAGCTCCGGGACAGGGGTCGAAAAACTGTTTTTT.

The CDR3 region is CASWTGGYEQYF. Here the CDR3 DNA reads TGTGCCAGCTGGACAGGGGGCTACGAGCAGTACTTC. The chain uses TRBV6-5 and TRBJ2-7; 10 nucleotides agree with TRBD1. CDR3 length: 12 amino acids. V lost 8 bases to trimming and J lost 3 bases; unmatched junction nucleotides: 1. CDR1 MNHEY and CDR2 SVGAGI come from the germline V gene.

V usage is TRBV11-2 and J usage is TRBJ1-4, with 10 bases fitting TRBD1. The CDR3 consists of 14 residues. V was clipped by 3 bases and J by 8 bases; unmatched bases: 3. Germline assignment: CDR1 SGHAT and CDR2 FQNNGV. CDR3 DNA: TGTGCCAGCAGCTTCGGACAGGGGGGCGAAAAACTGTTTTTT. Translating gives CASSFGQGGEKLFF. Filled out from reference TRBV11-2 and TRBJ1-4, the complete variable domain reads EAGVAQSPRYKIIEKRQSVAFWCNPISGHATLYWYQQILGQGPKLLIQFQNNGVVDDSQLPKDRFSAERLKGVDSTLKIQPAKLEDSAVYLCASSFGQGGEKLFFGSGTQLSVL.

This sequence joins TRBV19 and TRBJ2-7; tentative D call: TRBD1 (5 bases). Germline V lookup: CDR1 LNHDA, CDR2 SQIVND (reference sequence). V was clipped by 7 bases and J by 2 bases, with 15 bases between them. The CDR3 covers 14 residues. This CDR3 reads CASIQSAGPYEQYF. CDR3 DNA sequence: TGTGCCAGTATTCAGTCGGCAGGGCCCTACGAGCAGTACTTC.

This sequence joins TRBV25-1 and TRBJ1-3; the D is unclear. CDR3 size: 14 residues. V was trimmed by 1 base and J by 7 bases, leaving 11 bases between them. The germline V gene has CDR1 MGHDK and CDR2 SYGVNS. The CDR3 DNA reads as TGTGCCAGCAGTGAATTCGGAGTTGGGAACACCATATATTTT. Translated, it gives CASSEFGVGNTIYF. The variable domain in full, completed from reference TRBV25-1 and TRBJ1-3, reads EADIYQTPRYLVIGTGKKITLECSQTMGHDKMYWYQQDPGMELHLIHYSYGVNSTEKGDLSSESTVSRIRTEHFPLTLESARPSHTSQYLCASSEFGVGNTIYFGEGSWLTVV.

The J gene is TRBJ2-2, the V gene TRBV5-1, with a tentative D call TRBD2 (5 bases). With 4 bases removed from V and 4 bases from J, the gap between germline ends came to 14 bases. This CDR3 region has 15 residues. Germline CDR1 is SGHRS and CDR2 is YFSETQ. This chain's CDR3 is CASSADLGSTGELFF. The CDR3 DNA follows: TGCGCCAGCAGCGCGGACTTGGGGAGCACCGGGGAGCTGTTTTTT. Filled out from reference TRBV5-1 and TRBJ2-2, the complete variable domain reads KAGVTQTPRYLIKTRGQQVTLSCSPISGHRSVSWYQQTPGQGLQFLFEYFSETQRNKGNFPGRFSGRQFSNSRSEMNVSTLELGDSALYLCASSADLGSTGELFFGEGSRLTVL.

This clone was recorded a few times. V gene TRBV9 combines with J gene TRBJ1-1; the match to TRBD1 covers 9 bases. The CDR3 spans 15 residues. CDR1 is SGDLS and CDR2 is YYNGEE in the germline V gene. V was clipped by 4 bases and J by 6 bases; unmatched bases: 10. The CDR3 reads CASSFRTGEKAEAFF. The CDR3 DNA reads TGTGCCAGCAGCTTCCGGACAGGGGAAAAGGCTGAAGCTTTCTTT.

With regard to this clone: At one boundary the junction diverges from the germline segment, which might be a read error. The CDR3 region has the DNA TGTGGCAGCCACCTGGGAGAGACCCAGTACTTC. Protein sequence: CGSHLGETQYF. The chain couples TRBV2 to TRBJ2-5; D is unresolved. The CDR3 has 11 amino acids. Germline V gene sequence: CDR1 SNHLY, CDR2 FYNNEI.

V usage is TRBV5-6 and J usage is TRBJ1-1; D may be TRBD1 (5 bases). Trimming removed 4 bases at V and 1 base at J, with 8 bases between. This CDR3 has 13 residues. Per germline, CDR1 SGHDT and CDR2 YYEEEE. CDR3 in DNA: TGTGCCAGCAGCCTGAGGGGGAACACTGAAGCTTTCTTT. This sequence encodes CASSLRGNTEAFF.

The CDR3 region is CASSPGTGIQPQHF. CDR3 nucleotides: TGTGCCAGCTCGCCCGGGACAGGGATTCAGCCCCAGCATTTT. The chain has TRBV18 and TRBJ1-5; 9 bases fit TRBD1. The V and J ends lost 6 bases and 6 bases, in that order; junction bases with no gene match: 6. CDR1 is KGHSH, CDR2 LQKENI, per germline. This CDR3 region has 14 residues.

This clone appeared once. CDR3 amino acids: CASSPLTRRYYEQYF. DNA of the CDR3: TGTGCCAGCAGTCCCCTGACCCGAAGATACTACGAGCAGTACTTC. This chain uses TRBV28 with TRBJ2-7; D is unresolved. Germline V gene data show CDR1 as MDHEN and CDR2 as SYDVKM. Trimming took 5 bases from V and 3 from J, leaving 17 bases between them. The CDR3 spans 15 residues.

This rearrangement joins TRBV3-1 (or the pseudogene TRBV3-2) to TRBJ1-3; no firm D call. Per the germline V gene, CDR1 is LGHDT and CDR2 is YNNKEL (reference sequence). The V and J ends lost 5 bases and 4 bases respectively, with 15 bases between them. CDR3 size: 15 residues. CDR3 protein: CASSGTPRRGNTIYF. CDR3 coding DNA: TGTGCCAGCAGCGGTACTCCCCGTAGAGGAAACACCATATATTTT.

The chain uses TRBV7-9 and TRBJ1-1, with D tentatively TRBD1 (6 bases). V lost 1 base to trimming and J lost 3 bases, with 15 bases between them. This CDR3 contains 16 residues. The germline gives CDR1 SEHNR, CDR2 FQNEAQ (reference sequence). The CDR3, as DNA: TGTGCCAGCAGCTTAGGAGTCAGGGGTTTGGACACTGAAGCTTTCTTT. Encoded protein: CASSLGVRGLDTEAFF.

The chain employs TRBV7-2 and TRBJ2-5; the D gene is possibly TRBD2 (6 bases). The CDR3 covers 15 residues. V lost 5 bases to trimming and J lost 7 bases, with 20 bases between them. From germline, CDR1 is SGHTA and CDR2 FQGNSA. The CDR3 here is CASSHVDSTGGTQYF. The CDR3 DNA sequence: TGTGCCAGCAGCCACGTGGACTCGACCGGGGGGACCCAGTACTTC.

The J gene is TRBJ1-2, the V gene TRBV30, with 8 bases aligning to TRBD1. The CDR3 contains 15 residues. CDR1 and CDR2 from the germline V gene are GTSNPN and SVGIG (reference sequence). V dropped 0 bases and J dropped 8; count of bases not matched to a gene: 11. DNA for the CDR3: TGTGCCTGGAGTGTATGGGGGCAGGGGGCGAGGGGCTACACCTTC. Residues: CAWSVWGQGARGYTF.

The rearrangement joins TRBV7-9 to TRBJ1-5; unclear D gene. V gave up 1 base and J gave up 5 bases, with 9 bases separating them. The CDR3 runs 14 residues. Germline CDR1 is SEHNR and CDR2 is FQNEAQ (reference sequence). Here the CDR3 reads CASSLDGKYQPQHF. CDR3 nucleotide sequence: TGTGCCAGCAGCTTAGACGGCAAATATCAGCCCCAGCATTTT.

V is TRBV24-1 and J is TRBJ2-2; 7 positions agree with TRBD1. J was trimmed by 6 bases and V by 6 bases; bases with no gene match: 12. The CDR3 is made up of 16 amino acids. The germline gives CDR1 KGHDR, CDR2 SFDVKD. CDR3 bases: TGTGCCACCAGTCCTGAGACAGGGACCTTCTCCGGGGAGCTGTTTTTT. It translates to CATSPETGTFSGELFF.

The chain recombines TRBV7-2 with TRBJ2-5; D is uncertain. The V end was cut by 1 base, the J end by 4 bases, with 13 bases between. The CDR3 contains 15 residues. Per germline, CDR1 SGHTA and CDR2 FQGNSA. CDR3 bases: TGTGCCAGCAGCTTAGTGTTGACACCCCGAGAGACCCAGTACTTC. The encoded protein is CASSLVLTPRETQYF. Full variable domain (missing parts from reference TRBV7-2 and TRBJ2-5): GAGVSQSPSNKVTEKGKDVELRCDPISGHTALYWYRQSLGQGLEFLIYFQGNSAPDKSGLPSDRFSAERTGGSVSTLTIQRTQQEDSAVYLCASSLVLTPRETQYFGPGTRLLVL.

The chain carries TRBV28 and TRBJ2-1, with 7 bases fitting TRBD1. This CDR3 has 15 residues. The V and J ends lost 5 bases and 7 bases, in that order; junction bases with no gene match: 11. Germline V gene lookup returns CDR1 MDHEN and CDR2 SYDVKM. The CDR3 DNA sequence: TGTGCCAGCAGTCTCAACAGGGGAGCTTGGAATGAGCAGTTCTTC. This sequence encodes CASSLNRGAWNEQFF.